The clone carrying this T cell receptor beta chain has more than one count but fewer than ten. Terminally differentiated effector memory CD45RA+ cells were excluded by CCR7 positive selection of CD45RO-negative cells. This entry comes from a study of shared clonotypes between healthy human individuals. Study background: Each donor's CD4 naive and CD4 memory cells filled three plates apiece, CD8 naive two, and CD8 memory one.

The CDR3 is 14 residues long. Trimming removed 3 bases at V and 0 bases at J, with 7 bases between. CDR1 is SGDLS, CDR2 YYNGEE, per germline. Sequencing was performed with immunoSEQ multiplex PCR; in TCRdb, only in-frame clones are kept and a portion is missing. The sample consists of about 2.1 million clones, about 92% of them appearing once. Sequencing was done on a sample of naive CD8+ T cells from PBMCs. V and J are TRBV9 and TRBJ1-5; D might be TRBD1 (5 bases). The origin of this receptor is a man younger than 35 in good health. Some clones in this sample may be carry-over from other donors' samples. In DNA, the CDR3 is TGTGCCAGCAGCGGGACACTTAGCAATCAGCCCCAGCATTTT. Its translation: CASSGTLSNQPQHF.